This T cell receptor beta chain was observed in a study of cytomegalovirus exposure and HLA in healthy donors. General observations from the study: Most of the TCR beta V segments (in an earlier analysis) were productive either about 87% or about 30% of the time.

The PCR had 60 Vbeta and 13 Jbeta primers. Clones were read by immunoSEQ multiplex PCR, and TCRdb kept only the in-frame ones, dropping some. The sample holds about 100,000 clones, around three quarters seen once. A remark on this clone: Its antigen is not identified.

Trimming took 6 bases from V and 1 from J; bases not matched to a gene: 4. This CDR3 region has 14 residues. Germline V gene sequence: CDR1 MNHEY, CDR2 SVGAGI. The TCR was taken from a male donor in good health and CMV-seronegative. The genes are TRBV6-5 and TRBJ1-1, with 8 bases that match TRBD1. The specimen sequenced was PBMCs. CDR3 sequence reads: CASRPGGKNTEAFF. The DNA for the CDR3 is TGTGCCAGCAGACCAGGGGGCAAGAACACTGAAGCTTTCTTT.